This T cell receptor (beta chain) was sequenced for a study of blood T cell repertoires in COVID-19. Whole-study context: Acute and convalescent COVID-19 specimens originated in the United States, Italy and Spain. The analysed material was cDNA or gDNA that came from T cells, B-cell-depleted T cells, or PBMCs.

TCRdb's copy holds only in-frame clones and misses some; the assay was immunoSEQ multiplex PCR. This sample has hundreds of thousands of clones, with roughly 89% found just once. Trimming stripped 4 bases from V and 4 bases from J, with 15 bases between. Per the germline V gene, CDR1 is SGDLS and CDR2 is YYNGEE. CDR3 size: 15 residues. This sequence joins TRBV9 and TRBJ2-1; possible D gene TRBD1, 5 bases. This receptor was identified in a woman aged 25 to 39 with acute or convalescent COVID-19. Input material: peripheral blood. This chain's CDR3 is CASSKQDLRYNEQFF. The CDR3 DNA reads TGTGCCAGCAGCAAACAGGACCTGCGATACAATGAGCAGTTCTTC.